The T cell receptor beta chain under discussion was sequenced for a study of spatial heterogeneity in lung cancer. Points from the study as a whole: Mutation counts in tumors were tracked by counts of expanded intratumoral alpha and beta TCRs.

Every individual TCR cDNA molecule carried its own unique molecular identifier, which allowed correction of PCR and sequencing errors. One entry per CDR3 protein results from TCRdb running MiXCR on the 5' RACE reads. The table has around 9,900 distinct CDR3 sequences, 5.5% to 7% seen once. Germline V gene data show CDR1 as LNHNV and CDR2 as YYDKDF (reference sequence). V was cut by 1 base and J by 3 bases, with 10 bases left in between. The CDR3 extends over 15 amino acids. By frequency in the sample, this clonotype is medium-sized. The target antigen is unknown. Time point given: sample taken at primary tumor resection. Unsorted whole RNA samples from tumor, nontumor lung or frozen PBMC were sequenced.

The rearrangement joins TRBV15 to TRBJ1-5; D ambiguous. The receptor was derived from a female donor with early-stage non-small cell lung cancer. Material: lung tumor tissue, obtained at surgery. CDR3 nucleotides: TGTGCCACCAGCAGAGGTTCCAGTCCCAATCAGCCCCAGCATTTT. It is translated as CATSRGSSPNQPQHF. The entire variable domain, with the rest obtained from reference TRBV15 and TRBJ1-5, is as follows: DAMVIQNPRYQVTQFGKPVTLSCSQTLNHNVMYWYQQKSSQAPKLLFHYYDKDFNNEADTPDNFQSRRPNTSFCFLDIRSPGLGDTAMYLCATSRGSSPNQPQHFGDGTRLSIL.